The clone carrying this T cell receptor beta chain was seen at least ten times. The antigen remains undetermined. The data originate from a study of early T cells in non-severe SARS-CoV-2 infection. Study background: Chains from this unsorted whole-blood bulk RNA could not be paired.

General observations from the study: Anti-spike CD8 responses were favored in VDJdb matching, and private and CD4 specificities were missed.

Trimming shortened V by 0 bases and J by 7 bases, and 9 bases separated the two germline ends. The CDR3 runs to 13 residues. Germline-derived CDR1 and CDR2 are LGHNA and YNFKEQ. The library protocol tagged individual cDNA molecules with unique molecular identifiers. TCRdb analysed the 5' RACE reads with MiXCR anew, one entry per CDR3 protein. The sample has tens of thousands of distinct CDR3 sequences; 8% to 10% are singletons. This TCR was sampled from an adult who was a healthcare worker with PCR-confirmed SARS-CoV-2 infection or an uninfected control (not recorded which). V gene TRBV4-2 combines with J gene TRBJ1-1; no definite D call. Sequenced: whole blood. CDR3 in amino acids: CASSQDREREAFF. The CDR3 DNA is TGTGCCAGCAGCCAAGATAGGGAACGTGAAGCTTTCTTT.